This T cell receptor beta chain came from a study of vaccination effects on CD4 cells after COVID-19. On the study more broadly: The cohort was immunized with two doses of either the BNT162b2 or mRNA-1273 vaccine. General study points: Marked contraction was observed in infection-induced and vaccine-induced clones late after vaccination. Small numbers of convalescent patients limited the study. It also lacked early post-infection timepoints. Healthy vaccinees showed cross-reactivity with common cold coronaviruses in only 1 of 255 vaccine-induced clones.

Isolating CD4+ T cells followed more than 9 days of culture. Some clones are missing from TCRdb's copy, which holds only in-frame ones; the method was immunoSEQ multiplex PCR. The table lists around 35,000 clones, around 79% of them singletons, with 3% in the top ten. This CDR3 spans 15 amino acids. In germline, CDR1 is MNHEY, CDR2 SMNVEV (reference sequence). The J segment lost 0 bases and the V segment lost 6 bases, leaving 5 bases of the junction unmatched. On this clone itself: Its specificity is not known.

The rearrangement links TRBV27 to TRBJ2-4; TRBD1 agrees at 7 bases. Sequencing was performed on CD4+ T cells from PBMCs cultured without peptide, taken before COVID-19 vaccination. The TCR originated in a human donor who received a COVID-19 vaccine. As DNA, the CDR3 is TGTGCCAGCAGGAGGGGGCCACTAGCCAAAAACATTCAGTACTTC. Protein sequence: CASRRGPLAKNIQYF.